The sequence of this T cell receptor beta chain was determined in a study of T cell clones after liver transplantation. The CDR3 contains 16 residues. J lost 0 bases, V lost 5 bases, and 7 bases had no gene match. Germline V gene lookup returns CDR1 MDHEN and CDR2 SYDVKM. The repertoire was sequenced with immunoSEQ multiplex PCR; TCRdb's copy has only in-frame clones and lacks some. The sample lists some 59,000 clones, 70% to 75% seen once, with roughly a tenth in the top ten. Unstimulated PBMCs were sorted into CD3+CD4+ and CD3+CD8+ populations. The receptor was isolated from a human patient who received a liver transplant. Some T cells here may be from the graft donor. The sequences come from CD4+ T cells from blood, collected at the 22-month timepoint. The chain recombines TRBV28 with TRBJ2-5; 9 bases fit TRBD2. DNA for the CDR3: TGTGCCAGCAGTGGAAATAGCGGGGGCAACCAAGAGACCCAGTACTTC. This translates into CASSGNSGGNQETQYF.